This T cell receptor beta chain is drawn from a study of siplizumab effects on memory and regulatory T cells. Study outcomes and limitations: Where siplizumab was present, mappable alloreactive CD4+ clones averaged roughly 72% Treg-derived, compared with 25% to 30% in controls.

With respect to this clone: The target antigen is unknown.

Sequencing was performed with immunoSEQ multiplex PCR; in TCRdb, only in-frame clones are kept and a portion is missing. Altogether 75,000 to 100,000 clones are present, about 93% being singletons, with the ten largest covering approximately 1.2%. Trimming took off 0 bases at V and 5 bases at J, with 13 bases between the two ends. This CDR3 has 14 amino acids. Looked up from germline, CDR1 is SQVTM and CDR2 is ANQGSEA. The sequencing sample was made of non-Treg CD4+ T cells sorted from blood. This TCR was recovered from a human donor in good health. J is TRBJ2-5 and V is TRBV29-1; D is undetermined. In nucleotides, the CDR3 is TGCAGCGTTGAAGATAGGGCAGCCAGGGAGACCCAGTACTTC. The encoded protein is CSVEDRAARETQYF.